This TCR beta chain was found in a study of T cells in Graves' hyperthyroidism and ophthalmopathy. Study conclusions and caveats: Expanded thyroid clonotypes (above 0.001) were mostly also found in blood.

The sample holds one count of this clonotype. Its antigen is undetermined. There were TCR beta CDR3 regions amplified from RNA transcripts. TCR CDR3 underwent first-round RT-PCR with the HTBI primer set. Each CDR3 protein gets one entry after TCRdb re-called the multiplex PCR reads with MiXCR. The sample has 350,000 or so distinct CDR3 sequences, around a sixth seen once. PBMCs came from less than 11 ml fresh peripheral blood. Germline CDR1 and CDR2: MDHEN and SYDVKM. The CDR3 is 14 residues long. Trimming removed 3 bases from V and 3 bases from J, with 12 bases in between. Sequenced: blood. The chain joins TRBV28 to TRBJ2-7; the D gene is possibly TRBD2 (5 bases). The sequence came from a woman between 40 and 55 years old with Graves' ophthalmopathy. The CDR3 region is CASSFIGVRYEQYF. CDR3 DNA sequence: TGTGCCAGCAGTTTTATCGGGGTACGCTACGAGCAGTACTTC.